The 8 T cell receptor beta chains presented below share a single source sample, sequenced in a study of blood T cell repertoires in COVID-19. Method: immunoSEQ multiplex PCR; TCRdb's copy keeps in-frame clones and lacks some. The table shows 450,000 or so clones, with roughly 90% occurring only once. Input material: peripheral blood. The receptor source for this set is a man aged 18-30 years with COVID-19, enrolled during active disease.

This sequence joins TRBV13 and TRBJ2-3; perhaps TRBD2 as D (5 bases). This CDR3 is 16 amino acids long. V lost 1 base to trimming and J lost 6 bases, with 17 bases between them. Germline assignment: CDR1 PRHDT and CDR2 FYEKMQ (reference sequence). The CDR3 region is CASSLALWASGDTQYF. The DNA for the CDR3 is TGTGCCAGCAGCTTAGCCCTATGGGCGAGCGGCGATACGCAGTATTTT.

CDR3 DNA sequence: TGTGCCAGCAGTGAAGTCGCGGGCTCCTACGAGCAGTACTTC. Translating gives CASSEVAGSYEQYF. This chain links TRBV2 with TRBJ2-7, with a tentative D call TRBD2 (5 bases). Trimming removed 1 base at V and 0 bases at J, with 7 bases between. Germline V gene lookup returns CDR1 SNHLY and CDR2 FYNNEI. CDR3 length: 14 amino acids.

The chain carries TRBV6-5 and TRBJ2-7, with 7 nucleotides matching TRBD1. This CDR3 is 15 amino acids long. V lost 6 bases and J lost 0; bases outside the gene matches: 8. CDR1 is MNHEY and CDR2 is SVGAGI in the germline V gene. CDR3 sequence reads: CASRDPGQSSYEQYF. The DNA of the CDR3 is TGTGCCAGCAGGGACCCGGGACAGAGCTCCTACGAGCAGTACTTC.

In DNA, the CDR3 is TGTGCCAGCAGCCTGACTGCTGAGTATGGCTACACCTTC. This translates into CASSLTAEYGYTF. The chain carries TRBV7-2 and TRBJ1-2; D is ambiguous. The germline CDR1 and CDR2 sequences are SGHTA and FQGNSA. Trimming took 5 bases from V and 5 from J, leaving 12 bases between them. The CDR3 loop spans 13 amino acids.

This clone occurred once. The chain carries TRBV11-2 and TRBJ2-1; 12 bases map to TRBD1. V gave up 0 bases and J gave up 10 bases; unmatched junction bases: 4. This CDR3 has 15 amino acids. Germline CDR1 SGHAT, CDR2 FQNNGV. The CDR3 DNA follows: TGTGCCAGCAGCTTAGAGGGACAGGGGGCTGAGGAGCAGTTCTTC. Its translation: CASSLEGQGAEEQFF.

The chain carries TRBV11-2 and TRBJ1-1; no clear D gene. The ends were cut back, 5 bases at V and 3 bases at J, with 10 bases in the middle. Germline V gene data show CDR1 as SGHAT and CDR2 as FQNNGV. The CDR3 spans 13 residues. CDR3 in amino acids: CASSKRRDTEAFF. The DNA of the CDR3 is TGTGCCAGCAGCAAAAGGAGGGACACTGAAGCTTTCTTT.

The rearrangement joins TRBV5-4 to TRBJ2-2; 7 nucleotides agree with TRBD2. Germline CDR1 is SGHNT and CDR2 is YYREEE (reference sequence). Unmatched junction bases numbered 10, after V lost 6 bases and J lost 8 bases. CDR3 length: 14 residues. The CDR3, as DNA: TGTGCCAGCAAACCTAGCGGCCTCTCGGGGGAGCTGTTTTTT. Its translation: CASKPSGLSGELFF.

The J gene is TRBJ2-2, the V gene TRBV19; 12 bases fit TRBD2. Germline lookup yields CDR1 LNHDA and CDR2 SQIVND (reference sequence). Unmatched junction bases numbered 16, after V lost 6 bases and J lost 5 bases. This CDR3 spans 19 amino acids. The CDR3 sequence: CASRTPGLAGTVGTGELFF. The CDR3 DNA sequence: TGTGCCAGTAGGACCCCGGGACTAGCGGGCACCGTGGGTACCGGGGAGCTGTTTTTT.